This entry lists 30 T cell receptor beta chains sequenced from one sample in a study of shared T cell receptors in the human thymus. Sequencing was performed with immunoSEQ multiplex PCR; in TCRdb, only in-frame clones are kept and a portion is missing. Here the sample spans about 660,000 clones, roughly 90% being singletons. This sample also appeared in a second study, on human thymus T cells.

Sequences were obtained from thymocytes. The receptors were gathered from a boy younger than two with a congenital heart defect.

The genes are TRBV30 and TRBJ2-7; 14 bases are shared with TRBD2. The CDR3 has 15 residues. In germline, CDR1 is GTSNPN, CDR2 SVGIG (reference sequence). V lost 4 bases to trimming and J lost 5 bases; unmatched junction nucleotides: 7. The CDR3 here is CAWKPGLAGVHEQYF. DNA of the CDR3: TGTGCCTGGAAGCCGGGACTAGCGGGAGTCCACGAGCAGTACTTC.

CDR3 coding DNA: TGCGCCAGCAGCCCCTTCCCGGGACCGCCGCAGGGGGACACAGATACGCAGTATTTT. Residues: CASSPFPGPPQGDTDTQYF. The V and J genes are TRBV4-1 and TRBJ2-3, with 7 bases that match TRBD1. The V segment lost 4 bases and the J segment 2 bases; nucleotides outside the gene matches: 18. The length of the CDR3 is 19 residues. Germline loops: CDR1 MGHRA, CDR2 YSYEKL.

This clone was seen a handful of times. J is TRBJ1-3 and V is TRBV19; 7 bases line up with TRBD1. V was pared by 4 bases and J by 0 bases, with 6 bases of the junction left unmatched. This CDR3 is 16 amino acids long. The germline V gene encodes CDR1 LNHDA and CDR2 SQIVND (reference sequence). The DNA of the CDR3 is TGTGCCAGTAGTAAGGACAGGAGTTTCTCTGGAAACACCATATATTTT. Encoded protein: CASSKDRSFSGNTIYF.

This chain uses TRBV4-1 with TRBJ2-7; 10 bases fit TRBD2. The germline gives CDR1 MGHRA, CDR2 YSYEKL. The junction had 13 bases not matched to a gene; V was cut back by 3 bases and J by 2 bases. The CDR3 loop spans 18 amino acids. As DNA, the CDR3 is TGCGCCAGCAGCCAGCACTGGACTAGCGGTCAAATAACCTACGAGCAGTACTTC. Protein: CASSQHWTSGQITYEQYF.

This clone came up once. The chain couples TRBV11-3 to TRBJ1-1; TRBD1 matches at 7 bases. V dropped 5 bases and J dropped 0; count of bases not matched to a gene: 9. Germline loops: CDR1 SGHNT, CDR2 YENEEA. This CDR3 spans 16 amino acids. CDR3 in DNA: TGTGCCAGCAGCGGATCGAGGGGGCCCCTGAACACTGAAGCTTTCTTT. Translating it yields CASSGSRGPLNTEAFF.

The chain links TRBV15 to TRBJ2-3, with 7 bases aligning to TRBD2. Germline CDR1 LNHNV, CDR2 YYDKDF (reference sequence). Trimming cost V 2 bases and J 2 bases; bases outside gene matches: 4. There are 15 residues in the CDR3. The CDR3 protein is CATSRISGNTDTQYF. The CDR3 nucleotides read TGTGCCACCAGCAGAATCAGCGGGAACACAGATACGCAGTATTTT.

The rearrangement links TRBV29-1 to TRBJ1-1; possible D gene TRBD1, 6 bases. Germline V gives CDR1 SQVTM, CDR2 ANQGSEA. The V and J ends lost 3 bases and 6 bases respectively, with 20 bases between them. This CDR3 is built from 15 residues. CDR3 residues: CSVDYSAGGKAEAFF. Here the CDR3 DNA reads TGCAGCGTTGATTATTCCGCGGGGGGCAAGGCTGAAGCTTTCTTT.

DNA of the CDR3: TGTGCCTGGAGTGCTCTCCAGGGGGCGCCCCACGAGCAGTACTTC. It yields the protein CAWSALQGAPHEQYF. The chain employs TRBV30 and TRBJ2-7, with TRBD1 matching over 8 bases. V dropped 1 base and J dropped 5; count of bases not matched to a gene: 10. Germline V CDR1 and CDR2: GTSNPN, SVGIG (reference sequence). The CDR3 extends over 15 amino acids.

The V and J genes are TRBV2 and TRBJ1-2; a possible D gene is TRBD1 (6 bases). CDR3 length equals 13 residues. The germline V gene has CDR1 SNHLY and CDR2 FYNNEI. V lost 6 bases, J lost 7 bases, and 15 bases lay in between. Written as DNA, the CDR3 is TGTGCCAGCAGGGAGGACAGCGGATGTGGCTACACCTTC. Translated: CASREDSGCGYTF.

The chain employs TRBV6-1 and TRBJ2-7; a weak D match, TRBD2 (6 bases). Trimming pared 6 bases from V and 3 bases from J, leaving 18 bases between. Germline-derived CDR1 and CDR2 are MNHNS and SASEGT. CDR3 length: 15 residues. The CDR3 DNA reads TGTGCCAGCAGGGCCTCACCGGGAGAAGGCTACGAGCAGTACTTC. It translates to CASRASPGEGYEQYF.

On this clone: Mismatch with germline at one junction end may stem from a read error. The V gene is TRBV11-2, the J gene TRBJ1-2; 9 bases are shared with TRBD1. Germline V lookup: CDR1 SGHAT, CDR2 FQNNGV. The CDR3 spans 14 residues. This chain's CDR3 is CASSLDRDRVGRSF. The CDR3 bases are TGTGCCAGCAGCTTAGATAGGGACAGGGTAGGGCGCAGCTTC.

The V and J genes are TRBV28 and TRBJ2-7; TRBD1 agrees at 8 bases. The CDR3 extends over 14 amino acids. With 1 base clipped from V and 4 bases from J, the junction kept 3 bases outside the gene matches. From germline, CDR1 is MDHEN and CDR2 SYDVKM. CDR3 in amino acids: CASSLSQGAYEQYF. CDR3 DNA: TGTGCCAGCAGTTTATCCCAGGGGGCATACGAGCAGTACTTC.

The J gene is TRBJ2-7, the V gene TRBV27, with 9 positions matching TRBD1. The CDR3 extends over 15 amino acids. Trimming cost V 6 bases and J 2 bases; bases outside gene matches: 8. Germline V gene data show CDR1 as MNHEY and CDR2 as SMNVEV (reference sequence). The CDR3 nucleotides are TGTGCCAGCAGCCGAACCAGGACAGGGGCCTACGAGCAGTACTTC. As protein: CASSRTRTGAYEQYF.

This clone was counted a single time. This sequence joins TRBV9 and TRBJ1-1, with a possible D match to TRBD1 (6 bases). Looked up from germline, CDR1 is SGDLS and CDR2 is YYNGEE. This CDR3 has 14 amino acids. Trimming cost V 5 bases and J 4 bases, with 15 bases left between them. CDR3 nucleotide sequence: TGTGCCAGCAGGGAGTTGGGGGCGCCCACTGAAGCTTTCTTT. Protein product: CASRELGAPTEAFF.

In DNA form, the CDR3 reads TGTGCCAGCAGTACCCACAAGGAGACCTCTGGAAACACCATATATTTT. It translates to CASSTHKETSGNTIYF. This chain links TRBV25-1 with TRBJ1-3, with D hard to call. The V and J ends lost 5 bases and 0 bases respectively, with 14 bases between them. The CDR3 is 16 amino acids. The germline V gene has CDR1 MGHDK and CDR2 SYGVNS.

About this clone itself: Other DNA sequences within the sample encode an identical CDR3. This chain connects TRBV2 to TRBJ2-1; 7 bases are a match to TRBD2. CDR1 and CDR2 from the germline V gene are SNHLY and FYNNEI. V shed 1 base and J 3 bases; nucleotides not matched to a gene: 6. This CDR3 contains 16 residues. For the CDR3, the DNA is TGTGCCAGCAGTGAAGAGGCTAGCGGTTACTACAATGAGCAGTTCTTC. Amino acid sequence: CASSEEASGYYNEQFF.

V gene TRBV6-6 combines with J gene TRBJ1-5; D is possibly TRBD1 (5 bases). The CDR3 is 15 amino acids. V lost 2 bases and J lost 7, with 15 bases in between. CDR1 is MNHNY and CDR2 is SVGAGI in the germline V gene (reference sequence). CDR3: CASSYGQGIAQPQHF. The CDR3 DNA reads as TGTGCCAGCAGTTACGGGCAGGGCATCGCCCAGCCCCAGCATTTT.

The V and J genes are TRBV7-8 and TRBJ2-7; 8 bases line up with TRBD2. Looked up from germline, CDR1 is SGHVS and CDR2 is FQNEAQ. The CDR3 is 16 residues long. Losses at the gene ends were 2 bases for V and 6 bases for J; bases not matched to a gene: 12. CDR3 region: CASSLTLAGGGSEQYF. CDR3 DNA: TGTGCCAGCAGCTTAACACTGGCGGGAGGAGGGTCCGAGCAGTACTTC.

Note on this clone: Other DNA sequences in the same sample also yield this CDR3. The chain recombines TRBV30 with TRBJ1-2; possible D gene TRBD1, 5 bases. Trimming took off 0 bases at V and 6 bases at J, with 8 bases between the two ends. The CDR3 loop spans 12 amino acids. Germline CDR1 reads GTSNPN; CDR2 reads SVGIG (reference sequence). The CDR3 DNA follows: TGTGCCTGGAGTGTACCGGGGGATGGCTACACCTTC. The encoded protein is CAWSVPGDGYTF.

The J gene is TRBJ2-7, the V gene TRBV27; no clear D gene. The CDR3 contains 12 residues. Trimming took off 6 bases at V and 7 bases at J, with 13 bases between the two ends. Germline loops: CDR1 MNHEY, CDR2 SMNVEV (reference sequence). The CDR3, as DNA: TGTGCCAGCAGCGTGGGCAGTGGTGAGCAGTACTTC. Translation: CASSVGSGEQYF.

This sequence joins TRBV5-4 and TRBJ2-7; perhaps TRBD2 as D (6 bases). Germline loops: CDR1 SGHNT, CDR2 YYREEE (reference sequence). Trimming left V 4 bases short and J 3 bases short, with 20 bases between. This CDR3 region has 16 residues. In DNA form, the CDR3 reads TGTGCCAGCAGCCCAAGTAAGGGAGGCCGTTTCTACGAGCAGTACTTC. Translation: CASSPSKGGRFYEQYF.

The chain recombines TRBV2 with TRBJ2-7; no firm D call. V lost 3 bases and J 6 bases, leaving 12 bases between the germline ends. The germline V gene encodes CDR1 SNHLY and CDR2 FYNNEI. CDR3 length equals 13 residues. The CDR3 DNA reads TGTGCCAGCAGTGATTCCCCATGGGCCGAGCAGTACTTC. Translation: CASSDSPWAEQYF.

This sequence joins TRBV5-1 and TRBJ1-2; D is perhaps TRBD1 (6 bases). The CDR3 length is 16 residues. The germline V gene encodes CDR1 SGHRS and CDR2 YFSETQ. With 3 bases removed from V and 0 bases from J, the gap between germline ends came to 15 bases. The CDR3, as DNA: TGCGCCAGCAGCTCGGACAGCGATAAAACTAACTATGGCTACACCTTC. Amino acid sequence: CASSSDSDKTNYGYTF.

J is TRBJ2-5 and V is TRBV7-9; 10 nucleotides align to TRBD2. Germline V lookup: CDR1 SEHNR, CDR2 FQNEAQ (reference sequence). J was trimmed by 2 bases and V by 4 bases; bases with no gene match: 13. The CDR3 is 18 residues long. The CDR3 nucleotides are TGTGCCAGCAGCTCAATCCCGACTAGCGGGCTTTTACAAGAGACCCAGTACTTC. Translating gives CASSSIPTSGLLQETQYF.

The chain employs TRBV30 and TRBJ2-7; 7 bases agree with TRBD1. Germline V gives CDR1 GTSNPN, CDR2 SVGIG (reference sequence). The CDR3 loop spans 16 amino acids. This CDR3 is CASRSLQTGASYEQYF. The CDR3 DNA reads as TGTGCTTCGAGGAGCCTTCAAACAGGGGCCTCCTACGAGCAGTACTTC.

The chain employs TRBV2 and TRBJ1-2; perhaps TRBD1 as D (6 bases). This CDR3 spans 13 amino acids. Trimming took 7 bases from V and 5 from J, leaving 14 bases between them. CDR1 is SNHLY and CDR2 is FYNNEI in the germline V gene. This chain's CDR3 is CASTLGALYGYTF. Written as DNA, the CDR3 is TGTGCCAGCACGTTGGGGGCATTGTATGGCTACACCTTC.

This clone was observed a handful of times. The gene calls are TRBV18 and TRBJ2-3; 9 nucleotides line up with TRBD1. Trimming took 6 bases from V and 2 from J; bases not matched to a gene: 12. The V gene's germline CDR1 is KGHSH and CDR2 LQKENI. The CDR3 length is 17 residues. The CDR3 spells CASSPWGTGITTDTQYF. The CDR3 nucleotides read TGTGCCAGCTCTCCCTGGGGGACAGGGATAACCACAGATACGCAGTATTTT.

The chain links TRBV10-1 to TRBJ2-3; TRBD2 agrees at 8 bases. The V gene's germline CDR1 is WNHNN and CDR2 SYGVQD (reference sequence). The length of the CDR3 is 15 residues. With 3 bases clipped from V and 0 bases from J, the junction kept 2 bases outside the gene matches. CDR3 sequence (DNA): TGCGCCAGCAGTGAAGTAGCGGGGAGCACAGATACGCAGTATTTT. It encodes CASSEVAGSTDTQYF.

This chain links TRBV19 with TRBJ1-4; 12 bases map to TRBD1. There are 19 residues in the CDR3. Germline V gene data show CDR1 as LNHDA and CDR2 as SQIVND (reference sequence). Unmatched junction bases numbered 5, after V lost 0 bases and J lost 0 bases. Written as DNA, the CDR3 is TGTGCCAGTAGTATAGAGGGGGACAGGGGGCGAGCAACTAATGAAAAACTGTTTTTT. Translation gives CASSIEGDRGRATNEKLFF.

V gene TRBV11-3 combines with J gene TRBJ2-5; possible D gene TRBD2, 5 bases. Germline V gene sequence: CDR1 SGHNT, CDR2 YENEEA. Between the trimmed V and J ends, which lost 0 bases and 0 bases, there was a span of 8 bases. This CDR3 spans 15 amino acids. CDR3 in DNA: TGTGCCAGCAGCTTAGACAGGAGGTACCAAGAGACCCAGTACTTC. The encoded protein is CASSLDRRYQETQYF.